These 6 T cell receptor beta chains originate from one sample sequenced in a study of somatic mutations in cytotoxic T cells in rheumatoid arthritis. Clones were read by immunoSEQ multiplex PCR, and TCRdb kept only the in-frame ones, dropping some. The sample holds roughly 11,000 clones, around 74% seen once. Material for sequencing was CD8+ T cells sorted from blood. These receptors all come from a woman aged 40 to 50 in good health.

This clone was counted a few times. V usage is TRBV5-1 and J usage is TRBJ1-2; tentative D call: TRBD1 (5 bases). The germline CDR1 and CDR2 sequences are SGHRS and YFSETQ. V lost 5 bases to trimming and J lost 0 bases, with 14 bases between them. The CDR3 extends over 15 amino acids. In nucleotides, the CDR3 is TGCGCCAGCAGTTCAGCCCAGGGAGCTAACTATGGCTACACCTTC. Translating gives CASSSAQGANYGYTF. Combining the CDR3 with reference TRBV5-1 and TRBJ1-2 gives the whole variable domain KAGVTQTPRYLIKTRGQQVTLSCSPISGHRSVSWYQQTPGQGLQFLFEYFSETQRNKGNFPGRFSGRQFSNSRSEMNVSTLELGDSALYLCASSSAQGANYGYTFGSGTRLTVV.

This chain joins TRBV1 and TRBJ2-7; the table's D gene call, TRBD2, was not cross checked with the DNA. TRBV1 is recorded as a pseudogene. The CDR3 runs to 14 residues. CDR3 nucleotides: TGCACCAGCAGCGAAAGAATGAGCGAGTACGAGCAGTACGTC. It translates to CTSSERMSEYEQYV.

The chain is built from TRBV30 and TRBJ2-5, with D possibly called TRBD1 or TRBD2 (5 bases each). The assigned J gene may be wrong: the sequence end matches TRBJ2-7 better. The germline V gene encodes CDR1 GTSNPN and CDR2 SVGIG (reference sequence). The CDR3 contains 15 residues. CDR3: CAWSVGTGVSYEQYF. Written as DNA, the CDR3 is TGTGCCTGGAGTGTAGGGACGGGCGTTTCCTACGAGCAGTACTTC.

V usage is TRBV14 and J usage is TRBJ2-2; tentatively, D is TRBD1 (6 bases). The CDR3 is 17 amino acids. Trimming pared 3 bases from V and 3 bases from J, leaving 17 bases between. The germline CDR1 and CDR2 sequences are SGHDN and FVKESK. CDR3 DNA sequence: TGTGCCAGCAGCCAGGTTTCTTCGCAGGGGTACACCGGGGAGCTGTTTTTT. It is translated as CASSQVSSQGYTGELFF.

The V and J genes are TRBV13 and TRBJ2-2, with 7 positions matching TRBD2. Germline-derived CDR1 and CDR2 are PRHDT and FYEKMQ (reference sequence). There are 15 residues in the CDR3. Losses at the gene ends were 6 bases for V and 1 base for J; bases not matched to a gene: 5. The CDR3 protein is CASSSERENTGELFF. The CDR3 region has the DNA TGTGCCAGCAGTTCAGAGCGGGAGAACACCGGGGAGCTGTTTTTT.

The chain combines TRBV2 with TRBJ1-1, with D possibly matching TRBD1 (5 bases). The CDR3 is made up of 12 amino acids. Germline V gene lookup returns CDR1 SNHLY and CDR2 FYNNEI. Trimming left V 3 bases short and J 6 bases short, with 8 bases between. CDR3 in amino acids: CASSDDRAEAFF. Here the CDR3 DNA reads TGTGCCAGCAGTGATGACAGAGCTGAAGCTTTCTTT.